A single sample is the source of the 30 T cell receptor beta chains below, sequenced in a study of regulatory T cells in long-lasting Graves disease. HTBI primers from iRepertoire and Arm-PCR of CDR3 regions yielded the TCR beta libraries. TCRdb itself ran the multiplex PCR reads through MiXCR, one entry per CDR3 protein. The table records some 320,000 distinct CDR3 sequences, 15% to 20% of them present only once. The time point denotes: newly diagnosed GD, antithyroid drugs for less than 3 months. PBMCs were the source of the RNA used for TCR sequencing. The input for sequencing was peripheral blood mononuclear cells (PBMCs), taken at new diagnosis, from a patient treated with antithyroid drugs. These receptors came from a female donor with Graves disease.

This clonotype was detected many times. The rearrangement joins TRBV9 to TRBJ2-1; a weak D match, TRBD2 (6 bases). V was shortened by 0 bases and J by 0 bases, with 13 bases between the two germline ends. This CDR3 is 17 amino acids long. The germline V gene encodes CDR1 SGDLS and CDR2 YYNGEE. The CDR3: CASSVEEGRSSYNEQFF. Written as DNA, the CDR3 is TGTGCCAGCAGCGTAGAGGAGGGACGTAGCTCCTACAATGAGCAGTTCTTC. The complete variable domain, with remaining parts taken from reference TRBV9 and TRBJ2-1, reads DSGVTQTPKHLITATGQRVTLRCSPRSGDLSVYWYQQSLDQGLQFLIQYYNGEERAKGNILERFSAQQFPDLHSELNLSSLELGDSALYFCASSVEEGRSSYNEQFFGPGTRLTVL.

This clonotype was seen many times. The chain employs TRBV6-1 and TRBJ1-4; D unresolved. Germline V gene data show CDR1 as MNHNS and CDR2 as SASEGT. V lost 6 bases to trimming and J lost 11 bases, with 16 bases between them. There are 13 residues in the CDR3. CDR3 in amino acids: CASSQTEGGKLFF. CDR3 nucleotide sequence: TGTGCCAGCAGCCAAACTGAGGGAGGGAAACTGTTTTTT.

This clonotype was seen ten or more times. This rearrangement joins TRBV28 to TRBJ1-1; 10 positions agree with TRBD1. V shed 6 bases and J 10 bases; nucleotides not matched to a gene: 11. The CDR3 is 14 residues long. Germline V gene lookup returns CDR1 MDHEN and CDR2 SYDVKM. CDR3 nucleotide sequence: TGTGCCAGCAGACTAAGACAGGGGGCGAGTGGAGCTTTCTTT. Amino acid sequence: CASRLRQGASGAFF.

CDR3 amino acids: CASSAGTSGNLGTNVAKNIQYF. CDR3 sequence (DNA): TGTGCCAGCAGCGCCGGGACTAGCGGGAACTTAGGAACCAACGTAGCCAAAAACATTCAGTACTTC. This chain uses TRBV7-3 with TRBJ2-4; 13 bases line up with TRBD2. CDR3 length: 22 residues. J gave up 0 bases and V 5 bases, and 19 bases lay outside the gene matches. Germline CDR1 is SGHTA and CDR2 is FQGTGA.

This clonotype has a count of ten or more. At one of its ends the junction is not consistent with the germline gene, which may arise from a read error. The DNA of the CDR3 is TGCAGTGCTCGAGAAGGAGGGAGTAAGCAGTACTTC. This codes for CSAREGGSKQYF. The chain recombines TRBV20-1 with TRBJ2-7; D possibly corresponds to TRBD2 (6 bases). Germline loops: CDR1 DFQATT, CDR2 SNEGSKA (reference sequence). The CDR3 loop spans 12 amino acids.

This clonotype has at least ten counts. Here the CDR3 reads CASAREYQETQYF. The CDR3 DNA sequence: TGTGCCAGCGCGAGGGAGTACCAAGAGACCCAGTACTTC. This sequence joins TRBV11-2 and TRBJ2-5; weak D call: TRBD2 (5 bases). Germline-derived CDR1 and CDR2 are SGHAT and FQNNGV. The CDR3 spans 13 residues. V dropped 8 bases and J dropped 0 bases, with 10 bases sitting between them.

This clonotype was seen many times. The V call is TRBV14, the J call TRBJ1-6; D is unclear. CDR3 length equals 15 residues. The germline V gene has CDR1 SGHDN and CDR2 FVKESK. V lost 0 bases and J 6 bases, leaving 9 bases between the germline ends. DNA for the CDR3: TGTGCCAGCAGCCAAGATAAGGGCAGTAATTCACCCCTCCACTTT. Protein product: CASSQDKGSNSPLHF. The whole variable domain, remainder taken from reference TRBV14 and TRBJ1-6, is EAGVTQFPSHSVIEKGQTVTLRCDPISGHDNLYWYRRVMGKEIKFLLHFVKESKQDESGMPNNRFLAERTGGTYSTLKVQPAELEDSGVYFCASSQDKGSNSPLHFGNGTRLTVT.

Here the CDR3 reads CSVDRTGPSTDTQYF. In nucleotides, the CDR3 is TGCAGCGTTGACCGAACAGGGCCTAGCACAGATACGCAGTATTTT. V usage is TRBV29-1 and J usage is TRBJ2-3; TRBD1 is a possible D gene (6 bases). The CDR3 is made up of 15 amino acids. Germline CDR1 and CDR2: SQVTM and ANQGSEA. Trimming shortened V by 3 bases and J by 0 bases, and 13 bases separated the two germline ends.

In its sample, this clonotype was seen many times. The chain links TRBV13 to TRBJ2-1, with 7 bases matching TRBD2. The CDR3 runs to 16 residues. Germline values: CDR1 PRHDT, CDR2 FYEKMQ (reference sequence). V shed 1 base, J shed 7 bases, and the junction held 10 bases outside the gene matches. CDR3 nucleotide sequence: TGTGCCAGCAGCTTAGCTCTGTGGGAGGGCCCGAATGAGCAGTTCTTC. It is translated as CASSLALWEGPNEQFF.

At least ten counts were recorded for this clonotype. This chain joins TRBV2 and TRBJ1-2, with no clear D. Trimming stripped 6 bases from V and 0 bases from J, with 11 bases between. Per the germline V gene, CDR1 is SNHLY and CDR2 is FYNNEI. The length of the CDR3 is 14 residues. The CDR3 protein is CASRPGSSNYGYTF. The CDR3 DNA reads as TGTGCCAGCAGACCAGGAAGCTCTAACTATGGCTACACCTTC.

This clonotype occurred many times. The chain employs TRBV11-3 and TRBJ2-7; D call uncertain. The CDR3 has 17 amino acids. Trimming took 0 bases from V and 6 from J, leaving 21 bases between them. Germline CDR1 and CDR2: SGHNT and YENEEA. CDR3 nucleotides: TGTGCCAGCAGCTTAGATGGGTACGGAAGGACCTCGAGCGAGCAGTACTTC. This encodes CASSLDGYGRTSSEQYF.

This clonotype has ten or more counts. The chain couples TRBV5-1 to TRBJ1-1; 8 bases are shared with TRBD1. Germline V lookup: CDR1 SGHRS, CDR2 YFSETQ. V lost 4 bases, J lost 3 bases, and 5 bases stayed unmatched. This CDR3 contains 14 residues. CDR3 sequence (DNA): TGCGCCAGCAGCACCCTGACAGGGGACACTGAAGCTTTCTTT. Translating it yields CASSTLTGDTEAFF.

This chain connects TRBV6-6 to TRBJ2-7, with D possibly being TRBD2 (6 bases). There are 16 residues in the CDR3. The V end lost 0 bases, the J end lost 0 bases, and 12 bases lay between the germline ends. Germline V CDR1 and CDR2: MNHNY, SVGAGI (reference sequence). CDR3 coding DNA: TGTGCCAGCAGTTACTCGATTAGCGGTAGCTCCTACGAGCAGTACTTC. This translates into CASSYSISGSSYEQYF.

Regarding this clonotype: The conserved final phenylalanine or tryptophan is absent from the CDR3, which likely points to a read error. The rearrangement joins TRBV6-1 to TRBJ1-2; no definite D call. V lost 3 bases and J 7 bases, leaving 12 bases between the germline ends. Germline-derived CDR1 and CDR2 are MNHNS and SASEGT. The CDR3 contains 13 residues. The CDR3 is CASSEILGSGYTS. The CDR3 region has the DNA TGTGCCAGCAGTGAGATCTTAGGGAGTGGCTACACCTCC.

This clonotype was observed many times. V gene TRBV2 combines with J gene TRBJ2-3; no firm D call. Germline V gene lookup returns CDR1 SNHLY and CDR2 FYNNEI. The V end lost 1 base, the J end lost 5 bases, and 16 bases lay between the germline ends. The length of the CDR3 is 16 residues. The CDR3 is CASSEGGLPPRDTQYF. The CDR3 region has the DNA TGTGCCAGCAGTGAAGGGGGTCTACCGCCACGAGATACGCAGTATTTT.

A note on this clonotype: A much larger clone differs from this one at a single base, so this may be a read error. The chain links TRBV3-1 to TRBJ1-5; TRBD1 aligns across 8 bases. The CDR3 has 13 residues. Trimming cost V 4 bases and J 5 bases; bases outside gene matches: 1. The germline gives CDR1 LGHDT, CDR2 YNNKEL (reference sequence). DNA for the CDR3: TGTGCCAGCAGCCCGACAGGGGATCAGCCCCAGCATTTT. It is translated as CASSPTGDQPQHF.

There are many counts of this clonotype. This chain links TRBV5-1 with TRBJ2-1, with 8 bases that match TRBD1. Germline V gene sequence: CDR1 SGHRS, CDR2 YFSETQ. The CDR3 totals 16 residues. V lost 0 bases, J lost 9 bases, and 11 bases stayed unmatched. The CDR3 protein is CASSLAGQGRSGEQFF. The CDR3 nucleotides are TGCGCCAGCAGCTTGGCCGGACAGGGTCGTAGTGGTGAGCAGTTCTTC.

V usage is TRBV28 and J usage is TRBJ2-7; D call uncertain. The CDR3 spans 15 residues. Germline CDR1 and CDR2: MDHEN and SYDVKM. The V gene lost 3 bases and the J gene lost 3 bases, with 15 bases spanning the gap. The CDR3 spells CASSLTLALNYEQYF. In DNA, the CDR3 is TGTGCCAGCAGTTTGACCCTTGCCTTAAACTACGAGCAGTACTTC.

This clonotype was counted only a few times. The chain uses TRBV19 and TRBJ1-5, with 7 positions matching TRBD1. Germline V gene lookup returns CDR1 LNHDA and CDR2 SQIVND (reference sequence). The CDR3 covers 14 residues. The V gene end was trimmed by 9 bases and the J gene end by 4 bases; junction bases not matched to a gene: 9. The CDR3 region is CASYPGGINQPQHF. DNA for the CDR3: TGTGCCAGCTACCCAGGGGGGATTAATCAGCCCCAGCATTTT.

V usage is TRBV19 and J usage is TRBJ2-7; D is uncertain. Germline assignment: CDR1 LNHDA and CDR2 SQIVND (reference sequence). The CDR3 totals 13 residues. V dropped 8 bases and J dropped 0 bases, with 11 bases sitting between them. The CDR3 sequence is CASAIRPSYEQYF. The CDR3 DNA sequence: TGTGCCAGTGCCATACGACCCTCCTACGAGCAGTACTTC.

Remarks on this clonotype: This probably arose from a read error, given a far larger clone one base away. CDR3 sequence (DNA): TGTGCCAGCAGTCCACCAATTACAGGGGGGAATGAGCAGTACTTC. This codes for CASSPPITGGNEQYF. The genes are TRBV12-3 or TRBV12-4 and TRBJ2-5; TRBD1 aligns across 8 bases. The trim removed 5 bases at V and 11 bases at J, leaving 16 bases unmatched. The CDR3 length is 15 residues.

The chain links TRBV20-1 to TRBJ2-7, with a weak D call TRBD1 (5 bases). CDR1 and CDR2 from the germline V gene are DFQATT and SNEGSKA (reference sequence). V was trimmed by 2 bases and J by 2 bases, leaving 13 bases between them. CDR3 length: 14 residues. CDR3 amino acids: CSARLRQSTYEQYF. In nucleotides, the CDR3 is TGCAGTGCTAGACTTCGACAGTCAACCTACGAGCAGTACTTC.

This clonotype was seen many times. A much larger clone differs by one base, so this may be a read error. This chain links TRBV6-1 with TRBJ2-3; the D gene is possibly TRBD1 (5 bases). Germline V lookup: CDR1 MNHNS, CDR2 SASEGT. This CDR3 comprises 14 residues. The ends were cut back, 1 base at V and 2 bases at J, with 7 bases in the middle. The CDR3 bases are TGTGCCAGCAGTGAAGACAGGACCACAGATACGCAGTATTTT. It encodes CASSEDRTTDTQYF.

The chain employs TRBV30 and TRBJ1-1; D gene unclear. This CDR3 spans 13 amino acids. V gave up 2 bases and J gave up 0 bases, with 7 bases separating them. CDR1 and CDR2 from the germline V gene are GTSNPN and SVGIG (reference sequence). DNA for the CDR3: TGTGCCTGGAGTACAACTATGAACACTGAAGCTTTCTTT. Amino acids: CAWSTTMNTEAFF.

There are a few counts of this clonotype. The chain recombines TRBV24-1 with TRBJ2-1; 9 nucleotides agree with TRBD1. Germline loops: CDR1 KGHDR, CDR2 SFDVKD. The CDR3 extends over 16 amino acids. V dropped 4 bases and J dropped 9; count of bases not matched to a gene: 12. CDR3 sequence reads: CATSEPRDRELGEQFF. The CDR3 region has the DNA TGTGCCACCAGTGAGCCGCGGGACAGGGAACTAGGTGAGCAGTTCTTC.

The rearrangement joins TRBV3-1 to TRBJ2-4; no reliable D call. CDR3 length: 15 residues. Germline CDR1 reads LGHDT; CDR2 reads YNNKEL (reference sequence). The ends were cut back, 4 bases at V and 0 bases at J, with 10 bases in the middle. CDR3: CASSPDPLAKNIQYF. The CDR3 DNA reads as TGTGCCAGCAGCCCGGACCCACTAGCCAAAAACATTCAGTACTTC. The full variable domain, in which reference TRBV3-1 and TRBJ2-4 provide the parts outside the CDR3, is DTAVSQTPKYLVTQMGNDKSIKCEQNLGHDTMYWYKQDSKKFLKIMFSYNNKELIINETVPNRFSPKSPDKAHLNLHINSLELGDSAVYFCASSPDPLAKNIQYFGAGTRLSVL.

At least ten counts were recorded for this clonotype. This chain uses TRBV20-1 with TRBJ2-7; 11 positions match TRBD2. CDR1 is DFQATT, CDR2 SNEGSKA, per germline (reference sequence). The junction had 7 bases not matched to a gene; V was cut back by 2 bases and J by 4 bases. This CDR3 is built from 15 residues. The CDR3 reads CSARSLAGDPYEQYF. For the CDR3, the DNA is TGCAGTGCTAGATCACTAGCGGGAGACCCATACGAGCAGTACTTC.

This clonotype was seen many times. This rearrangement joins TRBV5-1 to TRBJ2-5; D is perhaps TRBD1 or TRBD2 (6 bases each). Germline lookup yields CDR1 SGHRS and CDR2 YFSETQ. The CDR3 spans 13 residues. V was shortened by 5 bases and J by 6 bases, with 14 bases between the two germline ends. The chain's CDR3 is CASSHGGLKTQYF. In DNA form, the CDR3 reads TGCGCCAGCAGTCACGGGGGCCTGAAGACCCAGTACTTC.

This clonotype was counted at least ten times. The chain employs TRBV11-2 and TRBJ1-6; D possibly corresponds to TRBD1 (5 bases). The germline V gene has CDR1 SGHAT and CDR2 FQNNGV. V lost 8 bases, J lost 9 bases, and 17 bases lay in between. There are 14 residues in the CDR3. Written as DNA, the CDR3 is TGTGCCAGCTCCGCCTCATTAGGGACTTCACCCCTCCACTTT. It specifies CASSASLGTSPLHF.

This clonotype was recorded many times. The J gene is TRBJ1-1, the V gene TRBV12-5; maybe TRBD1 (6 bases). CDR1 LGHNT and CDR2 FRNRAP come from the germline V gene. CDR3 length equals 16 residues. The V end was cut by 3 bases, the J end by 1 base, with 15 bases between. In nucleotides, the CDR3 is TGTGCTAGTGGTTTCCTGCTCTTAGGGGGGAACACTGAAGCTTTCTTT. It translates to CASGFLLLGGNTEAFF.